This TCR beta chain came from a study of blood T cells in healthy people across ages. Regarding the study as a whole: Fewer expanded clones and more diversity marked long-lived versus aged donors.

A second PCR of roughly 7 to 11 cycles used a sample-barcoded 5' primer and a J-beta primer mix. TCRdb reprocessed the 5' RACE reads via MiXCR and lists one record per CDR3 protein. The sample contains 790,000 or so distinct CDR3 sequences, more than 35% of which appear only once. For this clonotype: Its antigen is as yet unknown.

CDR1 MNHEY and CDR2 SMNVEV come from the germline V gene (reference sequence). This CDR3 has 16 residues. V was clipped by 1 base and J by 3 bases; unmatched bases: 6. Sequencing was carried out using blood. The TCR originated in a man aged 80 or over in good health. This chain joins TRBV27 and TRBJ2-1, with TRBD2 matching 7 bases. The CDR3 loop is CASSLFEGGIYNEQFF. CDR3 sequence (DNA): TGTGCCAGCAGTTTATTTGAGGGAGGGATCTACAATGAGCAGTTCTTC.